Presented here are 10 T cell receptor beta chains from one specimen sequenced in a study of T cells after yellow fever vaccination. MiXCR, run by TCRdb on the 5' RACE reads, gives a single entry per CDR3 protein. The sample records 300,000 or so distinct CDR3 sequences, about 7.8% being singletons. The material sequenced was PBMCs, taken approximately 40 days after the first yellow fever vaccination. The source is a man aged 18 to 35 who received the YFV17D yellow fever vaccine.

This clonotype was detected many times. The chain carries TRBV20-1 and TRBJ1-1, with D possibly matching TRBD1 (5 bases). Germline values: CDR1 DFQATT, CDR2 SNEGSKA (reference sequence). V lost 5 bases, J lost 0 bases, and 10 bases lay in between. The CDR3 extends over 13 amino acids. CDR3 sequence reads: CSAARQLNTEAFF. CDR3 sequence (DNA): TGCAGTGCTGCAAGACAGTTGAACACTGAAGCTTTCTTT.

This clonotype was counted between two and nine times. The chain couples TRBV14 to TRBJ2-1; TRBD2 matches 11 bases. The CDR3 spans 16 residues. Trimming removed 4 bases from V and 7 bases from J; junction bases left unmatched: 9. Germline lookup yields CDR1 SGHDN and CDR2 FVKESK. The CDR3 DNA reads TGTGCCAGCAGCCGGGGACTAGCGGTGGGTAGGAATGAGCAGTTCTTC. Translating it yields CASSRGLAVGRNEQFF.

The V gene is TRBV12-5, the J gene TRBJ1-2, with a possible D match to TRBD1 (5 bases). Germline V gene lookup returns CDR1 LGHNT and CDR2 FRNRAP. The CDR3 sequence is 13 residues long. V shed 5 bases and J shed 4 bases, with 11 bases lying between them. As DNA, the CDR3 is TGTGCTAGTGGTACGGGACTGATCTATGGCTACACCTTC. Amino acid sequence: CASGTGLIYGYTF.

The gene calls are TRBV10-3 and TRBJ2-1, with 10 bases aligning to TRBD2. The CDR3 covers 20 residues. Germline CDR1 is ENHRY and CDR2 is SYGVKD. V was clipped by 9 bases and J by 0 bases; unmatched bases: 20. This CDR3 reads CAMSQGLLAGAVLSYNEQFF. In DNA form, the CDR3 reads TGTGCCATGTCACAGGGGCTGCTAGCGGGGGCCGTTCTCTCCTACAATGAGCAGTTCTTC.

This clonotype was observed a few times. This chain connects TRBV5-1 to TRBJ1-6; D is unresolved. The V and J ends lost 0 bases and 0 bases respectively, with 10 bases between them. Germline V lookup: CDR1 SGHRS, CDR2 YFSETQ. The CDR3 consists of 17 residues. The CDR3 loop reads CASSLASGSSYNSPLHF. In DNA form, the CDR3 reads TGCGCCAGCAGCTTGGCCTCGGGGAGCTCCTATAATTCACCCCTCCACTTT.

This clonotype has ten or more counts. The chain employs TRBV6-4 and TRBJ2-2, with D possibly matching TRBD2 (7 bases). Trimming removed 8 bases from V and 6 bases from J, with 16 bases in between. This CDR3 spans 14 amino acids. The germline gives CDR1 MRHNA, CDR2 SNTAGT. The CDR3 sequence: CASALRGGAGELFF. The CDR3 coding sequence is TGTGCCAGCGCCCTGAGGGGGGGGGCCGGGGAGCTGTTTTTT.

This clonotype was counted between two and nine times. The chain uses TRBV20-1 and TRBJ2-3; perhaps TRBD2 as D (6 bases). This CDR3 has 14 residues. From germline, CDR1 is DFQATT and CDR2 SNEGSKA (reference sequence). V gave up 6 bases and J gave up 6 bases, with 19 bases separating them. DNA for the CDR3: TGCAGTGCCACCCATGGCTCCCGGGGGGATACGCAGTATTTT. Translated: CSATHGSRGDTQYF.

V and J are TRBV20-1 and TRBJ1-4, with D maybe TRBD1 (5 bases). Germline CDR1 DFQATT, CDR2 SNEGSKA (reference sequence). The V end lost 3 bases, the J end lost 8 bases, and 19 bases lay between the germline ends. The CDR3 loop spans 15 amino acids. CDR3 bases: TGCAGTGCTAGCGACCCTGGGACCTTCAGCGAAAAACTGTTTTTT. Encoded protein: CSASDPGTFSEKLFF.

This clonotype occurred a few times. The chain uses TRBV5-1 and TRBJ2-7, with D perhaps assigned TRBD1 or TRBD2 (5 bases each). This CDR3 contains 12 residues. Per germline, CDR1 SGHRS and CDR2 YFSETQ. The V end was cut by 8 bases, the J end by 2 bases, with 11 bases between. The chain's CDR3 is CASWDEAYEQYF. CDR3 coding DNA: TGCGCCAGTTGGGACGAAGCCTACGAGCAGTACTTC.

The chain links TRBV12-3 or TRBV12-4 to TRBJ1-6; D is possibly TRBD1 (5 bases). Trimming removed 1 base at V and 9 bases at J, with 16 bases between. The CDR3 has 16 amino acids. The CDR3 DNA follows: TGTGCCAGCAGTTTAGGTGGGGGGAGGGTCAGTTCACCCCTCCACTTT. Protein product: CASSLGGGRVSSPLHF.